Listed below are T cell receptor beta chains from one sample, sequenced in a study of T cell responses to AZD1222 COVID-19 vaccine. Produced via immunoSEQ multiplex PCR; TCRdb's table is partial and in-frame only. The table lists roughly 170,000 clones, around nine tenths of them singletons, with 0.4% to 0.5% in the top ten. This specimen consisted of peripheral blood, obtained on day 0 of AZD1222 vaccination. The receptors stem from an adult in good health. Both conserved end residues are part of each CDR3. The D gene is left open where the match is weak. The size of a clone is reported for some rows only, either as once, few or many, or as a class for expanded clones.

.	TRBJ2-4	TRBV30	TRBD1	TGTGCCTGGAGTAAGGGACAGCTAGCCAAAAACATTCAGTACTTC	CAWSKGQLAKNIQYF
.	TRBJ1-5	TRBV3-1/TRBV3-2	.	TGTGCCAGCAGCCAGGGGGGAGGGGGCAATCAGCCCCAGCATTTT	CASSQGGGGNQPQHF
.	TRBJ1-3	TRBV6-5	.	TGTGCCAGCAGGTTACCCCGAACCCCTGGAAACACCATATATTTT	CASRLPRTPGNTIYF
.	TRBJ1-3	TRBV19	TRBD1	TGTGCCAGTAGTTTACAGGGGCCATCCGCAAACACCATATATTTT	CASSLQGPSANTIYF
.	TRBJ1-3	TRBV6-1	.	TGTGCCAGCAGTGAACACGGAGTCTCTGGAAACACCATATATTTT	CASSEHGVSGNTIYF
.	TRBJ1-3	TRBV6-5	TRBD1	TGTGCCAGCAGTTACCCGCCCCGACAGGGCGGAAACACCATATATTTT	CASSYPPRQGGNTIYF
.	TRBJ2-1	TRBV28	TRBD1	TGTGCCAGCAGTTTACTCACAGGGGTCTACAATGAGCAGTTCTTC	CASSLLTGVYNEQFF
few	TRBJ2-5	TRBV28	.	TGTGCCAGCAGTACCCGGAGGTTCCAAGAGACCCAGTACTTC	CASSTRRFQETQYF
few	TRBJ2-6	TRBV2	.	TGTGCCAGCAGTTACGAATCTGGGGCCAACGTCCTGACTTTC	CASSYESGANVLTF
.	TRBJ1-5	TRBV7-7	.	TGTGCTAGCAGCTCGGGCCAAAATCAGCCCCAGCATTTT	CASSSGQNQPQHF
.	TRBJ1-2	TRBV5-4	.	TGTGCCAGCAGCTTGGCCCTGGGGAGGAGCTATGGCTACACCTTC	CASSLALGRSYGYTF
.	TRBJ1-2	TRBV9	.	TGTGCCAGCAGCGTAGAGAGGGGCTTGAACTATGGCTACACCTTC	CASSVERGLNYGYTF
.	TRBJ1-1	TRBV3-1/TRBV3-2	.	TGTGCCAGCAGCCAAGACGAGAGACTATACACTGAAGCTTTCTTT	CASSQDERLYTEAFF
few	TRBJ1-6	TRBV30	.	TGTGCCTGGAGTACCCCCGGGGGTAGAGGTTCACCCCTCCACTTT	CAWSTPGGRGSPLHF